One sample yielded the 30 T cell receptor beta chains listed below, sequenced in a study of T-cell memory formation after mild COVID-19. From the 5' RACE reads, TCRdb called clonotypes with MiXCR, one entry per CDR3 protein. The sample lists roughly 560,000 distinct CDR3 sequences, around 20% occurring once. Sequenced material: PBMCs or a T cell subset sorted from them (not recorded which). The receptors shown here come from an adult woman who had mild COVID-19 (a few samples of this study predate the infection). Cell type and time point are not known.

This clonotype came up a few times. Germline is not matched at one junction end, which may reflect a read error. V is TRBV5-1 and J is TRBJ2-1; 11 bases agree with TRBD2. The CDR3 has 16 amino acids. Germline loops: CDR1 SGHRS, CDR2 YFSETQ. CDR3 protein: CASSPLAGVPYYEQFF. DNA of the CDR3: TGCGCCAGCAGCCCACTAGCGGGAGTCCCCTACTATGAGCAGTTCTTC.

The V gene is TRBV24-1, the J gene TRBJ2-6; unclear D gene. CDR3 size: 16 residues. Germline V gives CDR1 KGHDR, CDR2 SFDVKD. V dropped 2 bases and J dropped 4 bases, with 11 bases sitting between them. The CDR3 DNA sequence: TGTGCCACCAGTGATTCGGACGTTCCCGGGGCCAACGTCCTGACTTTC. Translating gives CATSDSDVPGANVLTF.

The V gene is TRBV6-5, the J gene TRBJ2-3; D is perhaps TRBD2 (5 bases). V was trimmed by 6 bases and J by 4 bases, leaving 14 bases between them. The CDR3 sequence is 14 residues long. From germline, CDR1 is MNHEY and CDR2 SVGAGI. The CDR3 loop reads CASRRDGVADTQYF. CDR3 sequence (DNA): TGTGCCAGCAGACGGGATGGGGTCGCAGATACGCAGTATTTT.

This clonotype came up a few times. V and J are TRBV5-1 and TRBJ2-3; D gene unclear. Trimming removed 6 bases at V and 6 bases at J, with 8 bases between. Germline lookup yields CDR1 SGHRS and CDR2 YFSETQ. This CDR3 comprises 11 residues. In nucleotides, the CDR3 is TGCGCCAGCACGAAGAGGGATACGCAGTATTTT. This sequence encodes CASTKRDTQYF. The full variable domain, in which reference TRBV5-1 and TRBJ2-3 provide the parts outside the CDR3, is KAGVTQTPRYLIKTRGQQVTLSCSPISGHRSVSWYQQTPGQGLQFLFEYFSETQRNKGNFPGRFSGRQFSNSRSEMNVSTLELGDSALYLCASTKRDTQYFGPGTRLTVL.

This clonotype occurred a few times. This sequence joins TRBV7-3 and TRBJ2-2; perhaps TRBD2 as D (7 bases). In germline, CDR1 is SGHTA, CDR2 FQGTGA. The CDR3 is 17 amino acids. Trimming removed 2 bases from V and 4 bases from J, with 17 bases in between. This CDR3 reads CASSLEAGDISTGELFF. The CDR3, as DNA: TGTGCCAGCAGCTTAGAGGCGGGGGACATCTCCACCGGGGAGCTGTTTTTT.

V is TRBV2 and J is TRBJ1-3; 10 nucleotides align to TRBD1. The CDR3 runs 16 residues. Germline assignment: CDR1 SNHLY and CDR2 FYNNEI. The ends lost 4 bases at V and 0 bases at J; junction bases unmatched: 3. This CDR3 reads CASSVGQGLSGNTIYF. CDR3 DNA: TGTGCCAGCAGTGTGGGACAGGGGCTCTCTGGAAACACCATATATTTT.

This clonotype came up many times. The chain links TRBV7-2 to TRBJ2-3; D is unresolved. The CDR3 covers 11 residues. V shed 0 bases and J shed 6 bases, with 1 base lying between them. The germline gives CDR1 SGHTA, CDR2 FQGNSA. CDR3 protein: CASSLADTQYF. The CDR3 nucleotides are TGTGCCAGCAGCTTAGCCGATACGCAGTATTTT.

The chain couples TRBV27 to TRBJ2-7; 9 nucleotides agree with TRBD2. CDR1 and CDR2 from the germline V gene are MNHEY and SMNVEV (reference sequence). The V and J ends lost 5 bases and 3 bases, in that order; junction bases with no gene match: 8. The CDR3 is 15 residues long. In nucleotides, the CDR3 is TGTGCCAGCAGTAGCAGTAGCGGGAGAAACTACGAGCAGTACTTC. The encoded protein is CASSSSSGRNYEQYF.

This clonotype was observed a handful of times. The chain is built from TRBV6-5 and TRBJ2-2, with D tentatively TRBD1 or TRBD2 (5 bases each). This CDR3 contains 15 residues. Germline-derived CDR1 and CDR2 are MNHEY and SVGAGI. V was pared by 4 bases and J by 6 bases, with 15 bases between. The CDR3 DNA follows: TGTGCCAGCAGTTCCCGCCCTTGGGGACCCGGGGAGCTGTTTTTT. The encoded protein is CASSSRPWGPGELFF.

This clonotype has only a few counts. The chain carries TRBV24-1 and TRBJ2-3; D unclear. Germline CDR1 reads KGHDR; CDR2 reads SFDVKD. Trimming left V 5 bases short and J 0 bases short, with 8 bases between. The CDR3 length is 14 residues. CDR3 coding DNA: TGTGCCACCAGTGTAGGCGGAAGCACAGATACGCAGTATTTT. Amino acids: CATSVGGSTDTQYF.

Only a few counts were recorded for this clonotype. The chain recombines TRBV7-3 with TRBJ2-1, with D perhaps TRBD2 (5 bases). V was shortened by 1 base and J by 0 bases, with 10 bases between the two germline ends. Germline V gene lookup returns CDR1 SGHTA and CDR2 FQGTGA. The CDR3 extends over 16 amino acids. CDR3 in amino acids: CASSLNPGSSYNEQFF. The DNA for the CDR3 is TGTGCCAGCAGCTTAAATCCGGGGAGCTCCTACAATGAGCAGTTCTTC. Filled out from reference TRBV7-3 and TRBJ2-1, the complete variable domain reads GAGVSQTPSNKVTEKGKYVELRCDPISGHTALYWYRQSLGQGPEFLIYFQGTGAADDSGLPNDRFFAVRPEGSVSTLKIQRTERGDSAVYLCASSLNPGSSYNEQFFGPGTRLTVL.

The rearrangement joins TRBV7-6 to TRBJ1-4, with 9 bases that match TRBD1. Unmatched junction bases numbered 3, after V lost 5 bases and J lost 5 bases. Germline loops: CDR1 SGHVS, CDR2 FNYEAQ. The CDR3 contains 14 residues. CDR3 protein: CASSRQGGNEKLFF. CDR3 coding DNA: TGTGCCAGCAGCCGACAGGGGGGGAATGAAAAACTGTTTTTT.

The sample holds one count of this clonotype. This rearrangement joins TRBV3-1 to TRBJ1-2, with 9 bases fitting TRBD1. V trimming: 0 bases; J trimming: 8 bases; junction bases outside the gene matches: 1. Germline CDR1 is LGHDT and CDR2 is YNNKEL (reference sequence). CDR3 length equals 13 residues. The CDR3 sequence: CASSQEGQGGYTF. The CDR3, as DNA: TGTGCCAGCAGCCAAGAGGGACAGGGCGGCTACACCTTC. Full variable domain (outside the CDR3, taken from reference TRBV3-1 and TRBJ1-2): DTAVSQTPKYLVTQMGNDKSIKCEQNLGHDTMYWYKQDSKKFLKIMFSYNNKELIINETVPNRFSPKSPDKAHLNLHINSLELGDSAVYFCASSQEGQGGYTFGSGTRLTVV.

As DNA, the CDR3 is TGTGCCACCACCTCCAGGAGAACCGGGGAGCTGTTTTTT. Encoded protein: CATTSRRTGELFF. The rearrangement joins TRBV24-1 to TRBJ2-2; D is uncertain. The CDR3 loop spans 13 amino acids. Trimming took 8 bases from V and 5 from J, leaving 11 bases between them. Germline V CDR1 and CDR2: KGHDR, SFDVKD.

This rearrangement joins TRBV18 to TRBJ1-4; TRBD1 matches at 7 bases. The germline V gene has CDR1 KGHSH and CDR2 LQKENI. This CDR3 is 14 amino acids long. With V trimmed by 3 bases and J by 5 bases, 3 bases remained unmatched. In DNA, the CDR3 is TGTGCCAGCTCACCGGGGACAGAGAATGAAAAACTGTTTTTT. Amino acids: CASSPGTENEKLFF.

This clonotype was observed a handful of times. This sequence joins TRBV4-1 and TRBJ1-2; the D is unclear. In germline, CDR1 is MGHRA, CDR2 YSYEKL. Trimming cost V 0 bases and J 10 bases, with 9 bases left between them. This CDR3 has 12 residues. CDR3 DNA: TGCGCCAGCAGCCAAGATTCGGGGTTCTACACCTTC. Its protein product is CASSQDSGFYTF.

The chain's CDR3 is CASSQDPNLEQFF. CDR3 nucleotides: TGCGCCAGCAGCCAAGATCCAAATTTGGAGCAGTTCTTC. V and J are TRBV4-3 and TRBJ2-1; D not certain. Germline CDR1 and CDR2: LGHNA and YSLEER. The ends were cut back, 0 bases at V and 10 bases at J, with 10 bases in the middle. The CDR3 extends over 13 amino acids.

This clonotype was detected ten times or more. The rearrangement links TRBV5-1 to TRBJ2-1, with unresolved D. V shed 4 bases and J shed 4 bases, with 3 bases lying between them. CDR1 is SGHRS, CDR2 YFSETQ, per germline. This CDR3 is built from 11 residues. CDR3 bases: TGCGCCAGCAGCCTTTACAATGAGCAGTTCTTC. This codes for CASSLYNEQFF.

The DNA of the CDR3 is TGTGCCAGTAGTGTCGGGATTATGAACACCATATATTTT. It specifies CASSVGIMNTIYF. This rearrangement joins TRBV19 to TRBJ1-3, with no clear D. Germline assignment: CDR1 LNHDA and CDR2 SQIVND (reference sequence). The CDR3 runs 13 residues. The ends were cut back, 5 bases at V and 7 bases at J, with 12 bases in the middle.

V is TRBV7-6 and J is TRBJ2-5; 14 nucleotides align to TRBD2. There are 18 residues in the CDR3. Germline-derived CDR1 and CDR2 are SGHVS and FNYEAQ. V shed 4 bases and J 4 bases; nucleotides not matched to a gene: 11. The CDR3 sequence is CASSWGLAGDFRRETQYF. The CDR3 DNA reads TGTGCCAGCAGCTGGGGACTAGCGGGAGATTTTCGGAGAGAGACCCAGTACTTC.

The chain has TRBV5-1 and TRBJ1-1, with a tentative D call TRBD1 (6 bases). The CDR3 consists of 16 residues. Germline values: CDR1 SGHRS, CDR2 YFSETQ. V lost 3 bases and J lost 4, with 19 bases in between. This CDR3 reads CASSSGLQGGSTEAFF. The CDR3 DNA follows: TGCGCCAGCAGCTCGGGACTACAGGGAGGCAGCACTGAAGCTTTCTTT.

J is TRBJ1-4 and V is TRBV10-3; D unresolved. CDR1 ENHRY and CDR2 SYGVKD come from the germline V gene. This CDR3 has 13 residues. The V and J ends lost 4 bases and 7 bases respectively, with 10 bases between them. CDR3 nucleotides: TGTGCCATCAGTGTGGACGCAGCTGAAAAACTGTTTTTT. It translates to CAISVDAAEKLFF.

Only a few counts were recorded for this clonotype. The chain links TRBV27 to TRBJ2-7; tentatively, D is TRBD1 (6 bases). The CDR3 covers 16 residues. Germline CDR1 is MNHEY and CDR2 is SMNVEV (reference sequence). Trimming took off 5 bases at V and 1 base at J, with 18 bases between the two ends. The CDR3 sequence is CASSTHYGTRSYEQYF. As DNA, the CDR3 is TGTGCCAGCAGTACCCACTACGGGACAAGGTCCTACGAGCAGTACTTC.

The chain couples TRBV7-9 to TRBJ2-7; maybe TRBD2 (6 bases). This CDR3 comprises 13 residues. Looked up from germline, CDR1 is SEHNR and CDR2 is FQNEAQ (reference sequence). The V gene lost 5 bases and the J gene lost 2 bases, with 10 bases spanning the gap. For the CDR3, the DNA is TGTGCCAGCAGCCCGGGACTCCCCTACGAGCAGTACTTC. Translated: CASSPGLPYEQYF. The full variable domain, completed using reference TRBV7-9 and TRBJ2-7, is DTGVSQNPRHKITKRGQNVTFRCDPISEHNRLYWYRQTLGQGPEFLTYFQNEAQLEKSRLLSDRFSAERPKGSFSTLEIQRTEQGDSAMYLCASSPGLPYEQYFGPGTRLTVT.

This clonotype was seen a few times. This chain uses TRBV2 with TRBJ2-1; the D gene is possibly TRBD1 (7 bases). Between the trimmed V and J ends, which lost 7 bases and 4 bases, there was a span of 11 bases. The CDR3 loop spans 13 amino acids. Germline values: CDR1 SNHLY, CDR2 FYNNEI. CDR3 nucleotide sequence: TGTGCCAGCACGGCAGGGGGGTACAATGAGCAGTTCTTC. It encodes CASTAGGYNEQFF.

J is TRBJ2-5 and V is TRBV11-2, with TRBD2 identical over 10 bases. V shed 4 bases, J shed 2 bases, and the junction held 4 bases outside the gene matches. Per germline, CDR1 SGHAT and CDR2 FQNNGV. This CDR3 is 15 amino acids long. In DNA form, the CDR3 reads TGTGCCAGCAGCTCCGGACTAGCGGAACAAGAGACCCAGTACTTC. This encodes CASSSGLAEQETQYF.

This clonotype was picked up a small number of times. The chain couples TRBV5-5 to TRBJ2-1; the D gene is possibly TRBD1 (5 bases). Looked up from germline, CDR1 is SGHKS and CDR2 is YYEKEE (reference sequence). The CDR3 is made up of 13 amino acids. Trimming pared 4 bases from V and 7 bases from J, leaving 12 bases between. The CDR3 DNA reads as TGTGCCAGCAGCATATTGACAGAAAATGAGCAGTTCTTC. Translating gives CASSILTENEQFF.

The V gene is TRBV6-1, the J gene TRBJ1-1; unclear D gene. Per the germline V gene, CDR1 is MNHNS and CDR2 is SASEGT. V lost 7 bases and J 7 bases, leaving 13 bases between the germline ends. The CDR3 length is 12 residues. CDR3 coding DNA: TGTGCCAGCATGGGATCGAGGAATGAAGCTTTCTTT. Translation gives CASMGSRNEAFF.

V is TRBV12-3 or TRBV12-4 and J is TRBJ1-2; no definite D call. This CDR3 comprises 13 residues. Trimming shortened V by 4 bases and J by 7 bases, and 13 bases separated the two germline ends. The chain's CDR3 is CASSSDPRGGYTF. Written as DNA, the CDR3 is TGTGCCAGCAGTTCCGACCCACGGGGTGGCTACACCTTC.

The J gene is TRBJ1-4, the V gene TRBV12-3 or TRBV12-4; D remains ambiguous. The CDR3 spans 14 residues. V lost 5 bases to trimming and J lost 3 bases, with 10 bases between them. The CDR3 protein is CASSLKGANEKLFF. DNA for the CDR3: TGTGCCAGCAGTCTTAAGGGCGCTAATGAAAAACTGTTTTTT.